Below, one TCR beta chain is given with its context. Its target is not known. This sample is part of a study of T cell responses to AZD1222 COVID-19 vaccine. The V and J ends lost 3 bases and 2 bases respectively, with 23 bases between them. The CDR3 totals 17 residues. Germline values: CDR1 SQVTM, CDR2 ANQGSEA. General study results and limits: The donors showed a predominance of white British ancestry and of females, with possible underestimation of clonal diversity. CD4 TCRs associated with vaccination spanned spike, dominating at 160-218 and 743-854. Baseline seropositivity characterized only six AZD1222 recipients.

Sequenced by immunoSEQ multiplex PCR; TCRdb stores in-frame clones only, minus some. The profile shows 100,000 to 150,000 clones, more than 80% of them singletons. Sequences were derived from peripheral blood, sampled on day 0 of AZD1222 vaccination. This rearrangement joins TRBV29-1 to TRBJ2-7; D is perhaps TRBD1 or TRBD2 (6 bases each). This sequence originates from an adult in good health. The CDR3 nucleotides are TGCAGCGTTGAGGAGGGGGGCGCAGGTTCCGGAACCTACGAGCAGTACTTC. This gives the protein CSVEEGGAGSGTYEQYF.